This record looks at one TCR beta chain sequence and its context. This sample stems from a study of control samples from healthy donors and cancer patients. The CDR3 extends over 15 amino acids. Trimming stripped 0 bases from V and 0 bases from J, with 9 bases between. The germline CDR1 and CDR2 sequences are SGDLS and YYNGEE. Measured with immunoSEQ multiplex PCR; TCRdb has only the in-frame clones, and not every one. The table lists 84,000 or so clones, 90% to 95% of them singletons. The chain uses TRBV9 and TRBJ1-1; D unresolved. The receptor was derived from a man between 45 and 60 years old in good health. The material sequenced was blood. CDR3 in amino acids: CASSVAGIMNTEAFF. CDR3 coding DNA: TGTGCCAGCAGCGTAGCCGGCATAATGAACACTGAAGCTTTCTTT. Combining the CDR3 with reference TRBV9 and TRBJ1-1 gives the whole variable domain DSGVTQTPKHLITATGQRVTLRCSPRSGDLSVYWYQQSLDQGLQFLIQYYNGEERAKGNILERFSAQQFPDLHSELNLSSLELGDSALYFCASSVAGIMNTEAFFGQGTRLTVV.